The present TCR beta chain was sequenced within a study of chronic HIV infection and antiretroviral therapy (dated by TCRdb to about 2015). Library creation used 5' RACE. Sequencing took place on an Illumina MiSeq. TCRdb took the public reads, trimmed them with fastp at Q25, ran MiXCR for clone calling and kept in-frame beta chains. Records with the same CDR3 protein are collapsed into one entry carrying the most frequent genes and DNA. The sample table lists about 38,000 distinct CDR3 sequences, about 8.1% of them with a count of one. The top ten constitute approximately 2.6% of the sample. In this sample, this clonotype turned up many times. The antigen it binds to is not known. No per-base quality is available; no much larger clone lies one base away. V and J are truncated by 0 bases and 2 bases respectively, leaving an intervening sequence of 9 bases. Spanning cysteine to phenylalanine, the CDR3 consists of 14 amino acids. Only the CDR3 part of the read is kept: 42 bases, read in frame from the first base. CDR1 is given as SGHKS and CDR2 as YYEKEE, both from the germline V gene (reference sequence).

The chain is assembled from TRBV5-5 and TRBJ2-7, and TRBD2 may be the D gene, going by 6 matching bases. This TCR was sampled from an adult who had HIV and had not received antiretroviral therapy, or was an uninfected healthy control (not recorded which). The sample comprised peripheral blood. In nucleotide form, the sequence is TGTGCCAGCAGCTTGGTCCGGGGGACCTACGAGCAGTACTTC. This gives the protein CASSLVRGTYEQYF.